This TCR beta chain was sequenced during a study of T cells in Graves' hyperthyroidism and ophthalmopathy. On the study more broadly: Peripheral blood samples were taken at initial diagnosis, prior to any treatment.

Amplification of TCR beta CDR3 regions used RNA as the template. In the first-round RT-PCR of the TCR CDR3, the HTBI primer set was used. TCRdb itself ran the multiplex PCR reads through MiXCR, one entry per CDR3 protein. The table has roughly 290,000 distinct CDR3 sequences, about an eighth seen once. The CDR3 loop spans 18 amino acids. V dropped 2 bases and J dropped 0 bases, with 17 bases sitting between them. CDR1 LGHNA and CDR2 YNFKEQ come from the germline V gene. The chain uses TRBV4-2 and TRBJ2-4; the D gene is possibly TRBD2 (6 bases). Sequenced input: blood. The source is a woman younger than 45 with Graves' hyperthyroidism that later progressed to Graves' ophthalmopathy. The CDR3 DNA reads as TGTGCCAGCAGCCAAACCCTTGTAGCGGATGTAGCCAAAAACATTCAGTACTTC. Translation gives CASSQTLVADVAKNIQYF.